This T cell receptor beta chain was identified in a study of cytomegalovirus exposure and HLA in healthy donors. Amplification used 60 Vbeta primers and 13 Jbeta primers. Generated by immunoSEQ multiplex PCR, the TCRdb table keeps only in-frame clones and is missing some. In the table there are some 120,000 clones, under 12% of which are singletons. The CDR3 totals 13 residues. V shed 4 bases and J shed 7 bases, with 11 bases lying between them. Per germline, CDR1 SGHRS and CDR2 YFSETQ. The table lists this clone with a few counts. This chain joins TRBV5-1 and TRBJ2-2; D call uncertain. Material for sequencing was PBMCs. This receptor was obtained from a woman aged 18-29 years in good health and CMV-seropositive. The CDR3 sequence is CASSLPLGGELFF. CDR3 in DNA: TGCGCCAGCAGCCTACCCCTTGGCGGGGAGCTGTTTTTT.